The present T cell receptor (beta chain) was sequenced within a study of T cells in Graves' hyperthyroidism and ophthalmopathy. Looking at the study overall: Peripheral blood samples were taken at initial diagnosis, prior to any treatment.

This clonotype was observed at least ten times. Its specificity is unknown. The authors deemed Graves' hyperthyroidism stable absent ophthalmopathy progression within 18 months. Newly diagnosed hyperthyroidism, duration under 2 months, in patients aged 18 to 65. This CDR3 has 15 residues. Germline CDR1 reads SGHRS; CDR2 reads YFSETQ. The V and J ends lost 0 bases and 0 bases respectively, with 10 bases between them. Notes on the study in general: The authors' 13 V-J model separated ophthalmopathy from stable hyperthyroidism.

The TCR beta CDR3 regions underwent amplification using RNA transcripts as the source. Carried out on the TCR CDR3, a first-round RT-PCR used the HTBI primer set. TCRdb redid the calling of the multiplex PCR reads with MiXCR, one entry per CDR3 protein. The sample contains hundreds of thousands of distinct CDR3 sequences, 16% of which appear only once. Source material: blood. The rearrangement links TRBV5-1 to TRBJ2-7; D is ambiguous. The origin of this receptor is a young woman with Graves' hyperthyroidism. The CDR3 bases are TGCGCCAGCAGCTTGGACCTTACCATCTCCTACGAGCAGTACTTC. It translates to CASSLDLTISYEQYF.